This TCR beta chain is drawn from a study of T-cell memory formation after mild COVID-19. Study findings and constraints: Most CD4+ clones that shrank were in CM and EM, while CD8+ ones turned up in EMRA. Later expanders leaned CD4+, whereas clones that contracted between day 15 and 85 were balanced CD4/CD8. Clones from the second wave (peaking day 37) had unconfirmed SARS-CoV-2 specificity.

This clonotype was counted a few times. Its target is not known. The V and J ends lost 2 bases and 5 bases respectively, with 12 bases between them. The CDR3 spans 13 residues. The germline CDR1 and CDR2 sequences are SQVTM and ANQGSEA. TCRdb redid the calling of the 5' RACE reads with MiXCR, one entry per CDR3 protein. The sample lists roughly 450,000 distinct CDR3 sequences; about a sixth were seen once. The chain employs TRBV29-1 and TRBJ1-1; D is uncertain. This sequence was found in a man younger than 35 who had mild COVID-19 (a few samples of this study predate the infection). Cell type and time point are not known. The sequenced sample was PBMCs or a T cell subset sorted from them (not recorded which). The CDR3 nucleotides are TGCAGCGTTGAACCGCTCCAAGTTACTGAAGCTTTCTTT. Protein sequence: CSVEPLQVTEAFF.